A selection of T cell receptor beta chains follows, all from one sample in a study of cytomegalovirus exposure and HLA in healthy donors. Some clones are missing from TCRdb's copy, which holds only in-frame ones; the method was immunoSEQ multiplex PCR. The sample has roughly 200,000 clones. Material: PBMCs. Every receptor here comes from a man aged 30 to 45 in good health and CMV-seronegative. CDR3s include the opening cysteine and the closing phenylalanine or tryptophan. A D gene is named only where the DNA matches it firmly.

V	D	J	CDR3	DNA
TRBV6-5	-	TRBJ2-7	CASSAARGGSYEQYF	TGTGCCAGCAGTGCCGCCCGCGGAGGCTCCTACGAGCAGTACTTC
TRBV5-1	-	TRBJ1-2	CASSPYADSPYVGYTF	TGCGCCAGCAGCCCTTATGCTGACAGTCCCTATGTAGGCTACACCTTC
TRBV4-2	-	TRBJ1-6	CASSPEGGSPLHF	TGTGCCAGCAGCCCCGAGGGCGGTTCACCCCTCCACTTT
TRBV7-2	-	TRBJ2-6	CASSFTGWDTSGANVLTF	TGTGCCAGCAGCTTTACAGGGTGGGACACCTCTGGGGCCAACGTCCTGACTTTC
TRBV27	-	TRBJ2-5	CASSLTGHQETQYF	TGTGCCAGCAGTCTGACAGGACACCAAGAGACCCAGTACTTC
TRBV13	-	TRBJ1-2	CASSLGSGVGGYTF	TGTGCCAGCAGCTTAGGGTCGGGGGTTGGAGGCTACACCTTC
TRBV28	-	TRBJ1-4	CASRNSGNRRSSTNEKLFF	TGTGCCAGCAGAAACTCCGGGAACCGCAGATCCTCAACTAATGAAAAACTGTTTTTT
TRBV27	-	TRBJ1-2	CASSFGGAGVYTF	TGTGCCAGCAGTTTTGGAGGGGCCGGGGTCTACACCTTC
TRBV10-3	TRBD2	TRBJ2-7	CAISGNSAGAGEQYF	TGTGCCATCAGTGGAAACAGTGCGGGAGCCGGCGAGCAGTACTTC
TRBV6-1	TRBD2	TRBJ2-1	CASSRTSGTYNEQFF	TGTGCCAGCAGTAGGACTAGCGGCACCTACAATGAGCAGTTCTTC
TRBV28	TRBD1	TRBJ2-5	CASSLGSGQGETQYF	TGTGCCAGCAGTTTAGGTTCGGGACAGGGAGAGACCCAGTACTTC
TRBV6-5	-	TRBJ1-1	CASSYSTPNTEAFF	TGTGCCAGCAGTTATTCGACACCTAACACTGAAGCTTTCTTT
TRBV2	-	TRBJ1-5	CASSEGRTLSNQPQHF	TGTGCCAGCAGTGAAGGCCGGACACTTAGCAATCAGCCCCAGCATTTT
TRBV7-9	-	TRBJ2-5	CASSSHTIGAQTQYF	TGTGCCAGCAGCTCCCACACCATAGGGGCCCAGACCCAGTACTTC
TRBV5-4	-	TRBJ1-2	CASSPGVYGYTF	TGTGCCAGCAGCCCGGGGGTCTATGGCTACACCTTC
TRBV7-9	-	TRBJ2-7	CASSLVILGGDEQYF	TGTGCCAGCAGCTTAGTAATCCTGGGGGGAGACGAGCAGTACTTC